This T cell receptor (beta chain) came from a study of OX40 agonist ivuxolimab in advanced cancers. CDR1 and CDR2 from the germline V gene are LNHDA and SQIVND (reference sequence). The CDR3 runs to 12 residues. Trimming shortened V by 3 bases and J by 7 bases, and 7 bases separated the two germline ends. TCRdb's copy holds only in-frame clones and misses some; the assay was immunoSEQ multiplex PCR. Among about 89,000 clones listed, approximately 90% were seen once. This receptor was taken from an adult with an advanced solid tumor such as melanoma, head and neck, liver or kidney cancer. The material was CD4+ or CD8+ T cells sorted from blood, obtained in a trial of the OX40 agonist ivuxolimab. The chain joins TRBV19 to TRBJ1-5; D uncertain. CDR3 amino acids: CASSIFGQPQHF. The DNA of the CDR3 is TGTGCCAGTAGTATTTTCGGGCAGCCCCAGCATTTT.